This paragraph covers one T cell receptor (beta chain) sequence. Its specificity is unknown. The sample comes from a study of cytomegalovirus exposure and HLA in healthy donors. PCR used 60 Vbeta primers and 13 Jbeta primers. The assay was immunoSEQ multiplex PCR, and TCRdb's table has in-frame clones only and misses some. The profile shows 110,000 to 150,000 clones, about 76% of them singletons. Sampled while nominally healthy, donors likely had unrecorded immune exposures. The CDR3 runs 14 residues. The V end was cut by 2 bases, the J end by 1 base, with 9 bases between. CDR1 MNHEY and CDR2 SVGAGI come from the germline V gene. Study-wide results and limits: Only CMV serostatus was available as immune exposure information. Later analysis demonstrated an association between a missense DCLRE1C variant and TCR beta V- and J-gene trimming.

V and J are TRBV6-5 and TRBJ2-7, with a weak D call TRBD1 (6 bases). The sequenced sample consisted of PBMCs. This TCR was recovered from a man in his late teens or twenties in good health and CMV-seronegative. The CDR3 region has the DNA TGTGCCAGCAGTTACGGACAGAGATCCTACGAGCAGTACTTC. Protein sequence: CASSYGQRSYEQYF.